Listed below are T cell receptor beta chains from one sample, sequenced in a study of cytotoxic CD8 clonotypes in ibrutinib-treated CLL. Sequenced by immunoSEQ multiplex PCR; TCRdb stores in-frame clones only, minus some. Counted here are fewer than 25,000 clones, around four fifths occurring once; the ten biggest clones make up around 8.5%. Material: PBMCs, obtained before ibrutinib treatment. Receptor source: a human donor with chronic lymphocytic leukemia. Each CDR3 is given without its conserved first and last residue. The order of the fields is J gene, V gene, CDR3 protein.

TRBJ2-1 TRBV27 ASTGPSYNEQF
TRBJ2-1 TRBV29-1 SVGTAKPNEQF
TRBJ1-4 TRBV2 ASSRGDSGGIGKLF
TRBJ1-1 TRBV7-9 ASSFGRTSNTEAF
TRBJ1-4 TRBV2 ASRGRGWDEKLF
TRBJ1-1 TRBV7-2 ASSFGTGLLNTEAF
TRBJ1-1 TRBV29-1 SVESRQGWSTEAF
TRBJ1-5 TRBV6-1 ASRSTTGGYQPQH
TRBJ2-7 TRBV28 ASRYSGLAGGHEQY
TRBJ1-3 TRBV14 ASSTLHPSSGNTIY
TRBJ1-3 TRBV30 AWRQTMGLGNTIY
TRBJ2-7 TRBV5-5 ASSLLQGDKQY
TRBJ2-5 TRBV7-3 ASSSSPPGRGETQY
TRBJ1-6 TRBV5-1 ASSADGNSPLH
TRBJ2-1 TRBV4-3 ASSQGLAGLNSYNEQF
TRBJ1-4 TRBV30 AWSPGTGREKLF
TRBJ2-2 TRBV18 ASSPGLADNTGELF
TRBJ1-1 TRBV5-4 ASSLDSNTEAF
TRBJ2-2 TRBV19 ASTDTGELF
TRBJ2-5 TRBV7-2 ASSQGRRQGLETQY
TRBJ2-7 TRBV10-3 AIRTGGSYEQY
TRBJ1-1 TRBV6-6 ASSYGTGGERGEAF
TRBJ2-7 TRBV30 AWSFGWTSENEQY
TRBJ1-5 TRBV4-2 ASSQEFGTGNQPQH
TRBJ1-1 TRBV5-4 ASSNQQGIHTEAF
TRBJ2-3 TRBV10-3 AIGGALDTQY
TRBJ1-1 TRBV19 ASNMGLTNTEAF
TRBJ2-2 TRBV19 ASSTEGQVITGELF
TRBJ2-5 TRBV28 ASSSPGGQETQY
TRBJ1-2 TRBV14 ASSQDLWAAGYT
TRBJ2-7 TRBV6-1 ASDRTDRYEQY
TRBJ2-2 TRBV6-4 ASSGTGSTGELF
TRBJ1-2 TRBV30 AWSRRVGYT